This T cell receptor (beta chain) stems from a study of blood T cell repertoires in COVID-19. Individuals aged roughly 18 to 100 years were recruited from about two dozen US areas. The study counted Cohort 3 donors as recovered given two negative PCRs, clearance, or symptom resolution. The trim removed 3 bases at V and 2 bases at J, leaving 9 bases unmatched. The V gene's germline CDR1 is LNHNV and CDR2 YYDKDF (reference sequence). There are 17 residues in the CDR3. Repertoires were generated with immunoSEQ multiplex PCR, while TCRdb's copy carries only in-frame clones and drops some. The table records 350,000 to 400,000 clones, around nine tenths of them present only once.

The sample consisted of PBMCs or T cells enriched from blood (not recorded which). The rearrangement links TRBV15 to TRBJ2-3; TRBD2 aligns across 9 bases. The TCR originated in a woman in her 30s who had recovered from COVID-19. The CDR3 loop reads CATSRVRAGGPTDTQYF. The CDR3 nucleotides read TGTGCCACCAGCAGGGTCCGCGCGGGGGGGCCCACAGATACGCAGTATTTT.